This is a list of T cell receptor beta chains from one sample in a study of cytomegalovirus exposure and HLA in healthy donors. The repertoire was sequenced with immunoSEQ multiplex PCR; TCRdb's copy has only in-frame clones and lacks some. The sample comprises about 240,000 clones, around nine tenths of which are singletons, and 2% to 3% rests with the top ten. Sequenced material: PBMCs. Source of these receptors: a man aged 18 to 29 in good health and CMV-seronegative. Both conserved end residues are part of each CDR3. A D gene is named only where the DNA matches it firmly. Some rows mark clone size as missing; the rest say once, few, many or name a class of expanded clone.

>TRBJ1-5|.|TRBV11-2|.
TGTGCCAGCAGCCCAGACAGAGGTCAGCCCCAGCATTTT
CASSPDRGQPQHF
>TRBJ1-4|.|TRBV4-1|.
TGCGCCAGCAGCCACAGGGCAATCGAAAAACTGTTTTTT
CASSHRAIEKLFF
>TRBJ2-1|TRBD2|TRBV6-4|.
TGTGCCAGCAGTGACGGTGGACTAGCGGGAGACTACAATGAGCAGTTCTTC
CASSDGGLAGDYNEQFF
>TRBJ1-5|TRBD1|TRBV19|.
TGTGCCAGTAGTATATCAGGGGGGAATCAGCCCCAGCATTTT
CASSISGGNQPQHF
>TRBJ2-5|TRBD1|TRBV29-1|.
TGCAGCGTTGTTGGCGGAGCGGGACAGGGGGTACAAGAGACCCAGTACTTC
CSVVGGAGQGVQETQYF
>TRBJ2-1|TRBD2|TRBV19|once
TGTGCCAGTAGTAGGACCATAGCGGGGGCCCGGGGTGAGCAGTTCTTC
CASSRTIAGARGEQFF
>TRBJ2-7|TRBD2|TRBV28|.
TGTGCCAGCAGTCAGCGGGGGCACACCTACGAGCAGTACTTC
CASSQRGHTYEQYF
>TRBJ2-1|TRBD2|TRBV4-3|.
TGCGCCAGCAGCCAAGAACCGGGACTAGCTTCCTACAATGAGCAGTTCTTC
CASSQEPGLASYNEQFF
>TRBJ2-7|TRBD1|TRBV2|many
TGTGCCAGCACCCGGGACAGCCAAACCCTGTACGAGCAGTACTTC
CASTRDSQTLYEQYF
>TRBJ1-5|TRBD1|TRBV9|once
TGTGCCAGCAGCGGGACAGGGGGCAATCAGCCCCAGCATTTT
CASSGTGGNQPQHF
>TRBJ2-3|.|TRBV28|.
TGTGCCCTTGGGGGGGATACGCAGTATTTT
CALGGDTQYF
>TRBJ2-5|TRBD2|TRBV5-1|.
TGCGCCAGCCGGTCAGGAGCGGGAAAAGAGACCCAGTACTTC
CASRSGAGKETQYF
>TRBJ2-1|TRBD1|TRBV10-3|.
TGTGCCACAGCCGGGACAGAGACCTACAATGAGCAGTTCTTC
CATAGTETYNEQFF
>TRBJ1-6|.|TRBV12-5|few
TGTGCTAGTGGTTTGGGGGCTAATTCACCCCTCCACTTT
CASGLGANSPLHF
>TRBJ2-7|.|TRBV15|.
TGTGCCACCAGCAGAGATCCCTTTTTCGAGCAGTACTTC
CATSRDPFFEQYF
>TRBJ2-7|TRBD1|TRBV18|.
TGTGCCAGCTCACCAAGACAAGGGGGCGAAGCCGAGCAGTACTTC
CASSPRQGGEAEQYF
>TRBJ1-1|TRBD1|TRBV19|.
TGTGCCAGTAGTACCACCGGGACAGGATATACTGAAGCTTTCTTT
CASSTTGTGYTEAFF
>TRBJ2-1|.|TRBV29-1|.
TGCAGCGCGACAGGTTCCCGCAATGAGCAGTTCTTC
CSATGSRNEQFF
>TRBJ2-1|.|TRBV18|.
TGTGCCAGCTCACCACCCGGTTCCTACAATGAGCAGTTCTTC
CASSPPGSYNEQFF
>TRBJ1-2|.|TRBV5-1|.
TGCGCCAGCAGCTCCGGTCGGGGTGAGAATGGCTACACCTTC
CASSSGRGENGYTF
>TRBJ2-7|TRBD2|TRBV9|.
TGTGCCAGCAGCCCAGGGGGGACTAGCGGGAGTATCGAGCAGTACTTC
CASSPGGTSGSIEQYF
>TRBJ2-3|TRBD1|TRBV28|.
TGTGCCAGCAGTGTCCGGGACAGGGGAATGACGGATACGCAGTATTTT
CASSVRDRGMTDTQYF
>TRBJ2-5|.|TRBV2|.
TGTGCCAGCAGTGAACAGAAAGAGACCCAGTACTTC
CASSEQKETQYF
>TRBJ1-2|.|TRBV27|.
TGTGCCAGCAGCCGGAAACAGGGAGATGGCTACACCTTC
CASSRKQGDGYTF
>TRBJ2-7|TRBD1|TRBV2|.
TGTGCCAGCACCGGACAGGGAGGCAACGAGCAGTACTTC
CASTGQGGNEQYF
>TRBJ1-4|.|TRBV27|once
TGTGCCAGCAGGAACTACAGGGCAACTAATGAAAAACTGTTTTTT
CASRNYRATNEKLFF
>TRBJ1-1|.|TRBV27|.
TGTGCCAGCAGTTCGTTGGCTTCGATGAACACTGAAGCTTTCTTT
CASSSLASMNTEAFF